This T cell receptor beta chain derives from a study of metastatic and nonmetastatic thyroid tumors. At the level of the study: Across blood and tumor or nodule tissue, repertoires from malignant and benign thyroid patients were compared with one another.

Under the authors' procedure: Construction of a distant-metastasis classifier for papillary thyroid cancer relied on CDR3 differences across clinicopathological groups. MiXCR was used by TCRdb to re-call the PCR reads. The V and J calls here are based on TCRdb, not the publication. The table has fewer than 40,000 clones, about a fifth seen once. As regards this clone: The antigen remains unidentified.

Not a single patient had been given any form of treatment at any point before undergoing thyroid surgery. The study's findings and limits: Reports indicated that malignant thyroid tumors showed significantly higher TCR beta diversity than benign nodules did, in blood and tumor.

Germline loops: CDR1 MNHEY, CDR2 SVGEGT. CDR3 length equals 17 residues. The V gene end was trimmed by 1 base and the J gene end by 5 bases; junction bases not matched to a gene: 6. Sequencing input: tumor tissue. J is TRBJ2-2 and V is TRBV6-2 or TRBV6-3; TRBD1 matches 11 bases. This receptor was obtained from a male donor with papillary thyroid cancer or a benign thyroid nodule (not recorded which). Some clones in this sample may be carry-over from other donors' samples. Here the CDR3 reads CASSYLDRGRGTGELFF. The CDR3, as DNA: TGTGCCAGCAGTTACTTGGACAGGGGGCGCGGGACCGGGGAGCTGTTTTTT.